This TCR beta chain comes out of a study of T-cell reconstitution after alpha-beta-depleted transplantation in children. Looked up from germline, CDR1 is LNHDA and CDR2 is SQIVND (reference sequence). CDR3 length equals 17 residues. Trimming pared 1 base from V and 8 bases from J, leaving 21 bases between. The TCRbeta library was prepared with unique molecular identifiers. TCRdb reprocessed the PCR reads via MiXCR and lists one record per CDR3 protein. This sample has 440,000 or so distinct CDR3 sequences; 11% occur once, and the top ten carry roughly 5.5%. The source material was PBMCs from the stem cell graft donor, sampled from the stem cell graft. The rearrangement joins TRBV19 to TRBJ2-1, with D possibly matching TRBD2 (6 bases). This clonotype originated in a human donor who donated a stem cell graft to a child with acute myeloid leukemia. The CDR3 bases are TGTGCCAGTAGTATAGGAATCGGGGGTGGGCCTTCTTATGAGCAGTTCTTC. It yields the protein CASSIGIGGGPSYEQFF.